The entry below describes one T cell receptor (beta chain). Being off target in a library aimed at alpha chains, this beta chain has a size of little meaning. Trimming pared 4 bases from V and 5 bases from J, leaving 11 bases between. The germline V gene encodes CDR1 DFQATT and CDR2 SNEGSKA (reference sequence). This CDR3 is built from 12 residues. Using RNA template, CDR3s of TCR alpha and beta were amplified with iRepertoire arm-PCR. TCRdb ran MiXCR on the multiplex PCR reads and lists one entry per CDR3 protein. Its table lists more than 55 distinct CDR3 sequences. This record comes from a study of glioma-infiltrating T cells.

Sequencing used glioma tissue, nonneoplastic brain tissue, or PBMCs (not recorded which). This sequence was found in a human donor with low-grade glioma or glioblastoma, undergoing nonglioma brain surgery, or in good health (not recorded which). The chain employs TRBV20-1 and TRBJ1-1; maybe TRBD1 (6 bases). The CDR3 protein is CSATRGDTEAFF. CDR3 bases: TGCAGTGCTACGAGGGGGGATACTGAAGCTTTCTTT.